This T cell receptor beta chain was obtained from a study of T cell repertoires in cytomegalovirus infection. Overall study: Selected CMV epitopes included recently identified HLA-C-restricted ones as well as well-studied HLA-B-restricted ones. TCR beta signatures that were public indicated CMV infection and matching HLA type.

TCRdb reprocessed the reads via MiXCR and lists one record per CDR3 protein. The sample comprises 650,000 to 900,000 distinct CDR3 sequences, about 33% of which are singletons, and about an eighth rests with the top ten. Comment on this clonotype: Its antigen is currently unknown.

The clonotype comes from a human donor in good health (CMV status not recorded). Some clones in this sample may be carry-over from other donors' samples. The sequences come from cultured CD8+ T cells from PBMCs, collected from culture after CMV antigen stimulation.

CDR3: CASSWEPGDGYTF. CDR3 sequence (DNA): TGCGCCAGCAGCTGGGAGCCCGGAGATGGCTACACCTTC. The chain carries TRBV5-1 and TRBJ1-2, with D unresolved. Germline CDR1 SGHRS, CDR2 YFSETQ. CDR3 length: 13 amino acids. V was clipped by 3 bases and J by 6 bases, with 12 bases between them.